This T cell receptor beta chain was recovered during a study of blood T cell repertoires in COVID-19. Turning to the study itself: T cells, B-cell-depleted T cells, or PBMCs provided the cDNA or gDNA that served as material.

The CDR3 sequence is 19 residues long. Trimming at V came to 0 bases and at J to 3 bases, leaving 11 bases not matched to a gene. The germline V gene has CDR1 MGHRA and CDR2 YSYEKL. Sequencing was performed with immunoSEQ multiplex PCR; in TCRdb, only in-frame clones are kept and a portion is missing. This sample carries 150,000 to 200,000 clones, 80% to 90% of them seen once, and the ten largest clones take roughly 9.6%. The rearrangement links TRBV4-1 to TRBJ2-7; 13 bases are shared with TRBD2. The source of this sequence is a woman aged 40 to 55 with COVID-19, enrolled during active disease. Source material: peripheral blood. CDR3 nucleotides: TGCGCCAGCAGCCAAGAGGAGCTGATGGGGACTAGCGGGATCTACGAGCAGTACTTC. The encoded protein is CASSQEELMGTSGIYEQYF.